The subject of this entry is one T cell receptor beta chain. Its antigen is currently unknown. The sample originates from a study of OX40 agonist ivuxolimab in advanced cancers. Study-wide context: A history of anti-PD-1, anti-PD-L1 or anti-CTLA-4 therapy was acceptable, and 40% to 45% had some. Three patients, one with hepatocellular carcinoma and two with cutaneous melanoma, responded partially.

The germline CDR1 and CDR2 sequences are MRHNA and SNTAGT. This CDR3 is 16 amino acids long. Trimming at V came to 6 bases and at J to 1 base, leaving 11 bases not matched to a gene. Study-wide points: There was clonal expansion of CD4+ and CD8+ blood T cells by week 6 at 0.1 to 3.0 mg/kg.

TCRdb's copy holds only in-frame clones and misses some; the assay was immunoSEQ multiplex PCR. The table lists roughly 34,000 clones, approximately 78% of them singletons. This receptor was obtained from an adult with an advanced solid tumor such as melanoma, head and neck, liver or kidney cancer. The chain joins TRBV6-4 to TRBJ1-2; 7 nucleotides match TRBD1. The source was CD4+ or CD8+ T cells sorted from blood, collected in a trial of the OX40 agonist ivuxolimab. This chain's CDR3 is CASRHPDRLGNYGYTF. CDR3 bases: TGTGCCAGCAGACACCCGGACAGGTTGGGTAACTATGGCTACACCTTC.